The clone carrying this T cell receptor (beta chain) was detected a few times. Its ends do not fully match the called genes, so a read error is possible. The germline CDR1 and CDR2 sequences are SNHLY and FYNNEI. The CDR3 totals 14 residues. The data are from a study of T-cell reconstitution after alpha-beta-depleted transplantation in children. Unique molecular identifiers were incorporated into the prepared TCRbeta library. TCRdb fed the PCR reads into MiXCR, producing one record per CDR3 protein. The top ten hold around a third of the sample, which has about 610,000 distinct CDR3 sequences, approximately 30% seen once.

The receptor's source is a boy under three years old with Wiskott-Aldrich syndrome, due to receive a stem cell transplant. This material consisted of PBMCs, taken before TCRalphabeta/CD19-depleted stem cell transplant. The chain couples TRBV2 to TRBJ2-7, with 7 bases that match TRBD1. The CDR3 reads CASTEGGAFYEQYF. CDR3 in DNA: TGTGCCAGCACTGAAGGGGGCGCATTCTACGAGCAGTACTTC. The variable domain in full, with the rest retrieved from reference TRBV2 and TRBJ2-7, is EPEVTQTPSHQVTQMGQEVILRCVPISNHLYFYWYRQILGQKVEFLVSFYNNEISEKSEIFDDQFSVERPDGSNFTLKIRSTKLEDSAMYFCASTEGGAFYEQYFGPGTRLTVT.